The 27 T cell receptor beta chains listed next were all sequenced from one sample in a study of sequential checkpoint blockade in melanoma. Using immunoSEQ multiplex PCR, the repertoire was profiled, and TCRdb retains in-frame clones only, with some absent. The sample lists about 9,200 clones, around 23% seen once, with around 10% in the top ten. Treatment meaning: randomized to nivolumab then ipilimumab (arm A) or the reverse (arm B). The sequencing here drew on tumor tissue (inferred from file names), taken from a patient given nivolumab and ipilimumab in sequence. The source is a human donor with melanoma.

The J gene is TRBJ2-7, the V gene TRBV6-8; 8 nucleotides line up with TRBD1. CDR1 MNHGY and CDR2 SAAAGT come from the germline V gene. The CDR3 length is 12 residues. V gave up 6 bases and J gave up 3 bases; unmatched junction bases: 1. The CDR3 DNA sequence: TGTGCCAGCAGGACAGGGGACTACGAGCAGTACTTC. Protein product: CASRTGDYEQYF.

This clone was counted ten times or more. The V and J genes are TRBV11-3 and TRBJ2-7; tentatively, D is TRBD1 (5 bases). CDR1 and CDR2 (germline): SGHNT, YENEEA. This CDR3 has 14 amino acids. The germline V and J ends were trimmed by 1 base and 1 base, with 8 bases remaining between them. The chain's CDR3 is CASSLVQGSYEQYF. CDR3 coding DNA: TGTGCCAGCAGCTTAGTGCAGGGTTCCTACGAGCAGTACTTC.

By sample fraction, this clone is medium-sized (0.01 to 0.1%). J is TRBJ2-5 and V is TRBV6-8, with TRBD2 as a possible D gene (6 bases). The CDR3 spans 18 residues. Germline V gene lookup returns CDR1 MNHGY and CDR2 SAAAGT. V lost 7 bases and J lost 4, with 28 bases in between. The CDR3 nucleotides read TGTGCCAGCACCAAAGGAGTAGGTAGCGGACACTTCCCAGAGACCCAGTACTTC. Protein product: CASTKGVGSGHFPETQYF.

CDR3 DNA sequence: TGTGCCAGCACAACCACAGATACGCAGTATTTT. Translating gives CASTTTDTQYF. V and J are TRBV12-5 and TRBJ2-3; no reliable D call. CDR1 is LGHNT and CDR2 is FRNRAP in the germline V gene. The CDR3 length is 11 residues.

The gene calls are TRBV6-8 and TRBJ2-7; a weak D match, TRBD1 (5 bases). The V gene lost 8 bases and the J gene lost 3 bases, with 14 bases spanning the gap. CDR1 MNHGY and CDR2 SAAAGT come from the germline V gene. The CDR3 totals 13 residues. Here the CDR3 reads CASGLGRGYEQYF. For the CDR3, the DNA is TGTGCCAGCGGGCTAGGTAGGGGCTACGAGCAGTACTTC.

This clone was observed a few times. The rearrangement links TRBV28 to TRBJ2-3; 9 positions match TRBD2. Per germline, CDR1 MDHEN and CDR2 SYDVKM. V was clipped by 3 bases and J by 7 bases; unmatched bases: 8. The CDR3 covers 15 residues. In nucleotides, the CDR3 is TGTGCCAGCAGTTTTGCGCGGGGGGGTGTCAATACGCAGTATTTT. Protein product: CASSFARGGVNTQYF.

This clone showed up just a few times. The gene calls are TRBV6-8 and TRBJ1-3; TRBD1 might be the D (5 bases). The V and J ends lost 8 bases and 4 bases respectively, with 18 bases between them. This CDR3 has 15 residues. In germline, CDR1 is MNHGY, CDR2 SAAAGT. CDR3 sequence: CASSPGSGGGNTIYF. The CDR3 DNA is TGTGCCAGCTCCCCGGGTTCGGGGGGAGGAAACACCATATATTTT.

This clone was seen more than once but under ten times. The CDR3 is CATTGQGAFAYEQYF. For the CDR3, the DNA is TGTGCCACTACTGGACAGGGGGCTTTCGCCTACGAGCAGTACTTC. The rearrangement joins TRBV28 to TRBJ2-7; 11 positions agree with TRBD1. Per germline, CDR1 MDHEN and CDR2 SYDVKM. CDR3 size: 15 residues. V shed 10 bases, J shed 2 bases, and the junction held 10 bases outside the gene matches.

The chain recombines TRBV7-1 with TRBJ2-2; possibly TRBD2 for D (5 bases). TRBV7-1 is an open reading frame, and its role is uncertain. Trimming pared 5 bases from V and 5 bases from J, leaving 12 bases between. This CDR3 is 14 amino acids long. CDR3 nucleotides: TGTGCCAGCAGCGCCGGGATACTTACCGGGGAGCTGTTTTTT. Translating gives CASSAGILTGELFF.

The chain links TRBV11-3 to TRBJ1-5; D is unclear. Per germline, CDR1 SGHNT and CDR2 YENEEA. The V and J ends lost 5 bases and 0 bases respectively, with 11 bases between them. This CDR3 is 15 amino acids long. The CDR3 DNA reads as TGTGCCAGCAGCCCGCAGGTTAATAGCAATCAGCCCCAGCATTTT. Translated: CASSPQVNSNQPQHF.

The chain uses TRBV19 and TRBJ2-7; D possibly corresponds to TRBD2 (6 bases). The CDR3 extends over 15 amino acids. Trimming shortened V by 5 bases and J by 3 bases, and 17 bases separated the two germline ends. Germline CDR1 and CDR2: LNHDA and SQIVND (reference sequence). CDR3 in amino acids: CASSSGSEGLYEQYF. The CDR3 coding sequence is TGTGCCAGTAGTTCGGGTTCGGAGGGGCTCTACGAGCAGTACTTC.

This clone showed up just a few times. The chain has TRBV23-1 and TRBJ1-2; 8 bases fit TRBD1. TRBV23-1 is filed as an ORF, its function uncertain. This CDR3 has 15 amino acids. J gave up 6 bases and V 6 bases, and 12 bases lay outside the gene matches. CDR3 coding DNA: TGCGCCAGCAGCCTAGGAGGACAGGGCGGCGATGGCTACACCTTC. This sequence encodes CASSLGGQGGDGYTF.

The chain links TRBV28 to TRBJ1-5; D unresolved. Germline lookup yields CDR1 MDHEN and CDR2 SYDVKM. The CDR3 runs to 13 residues. V lost 7 bases and J lost 0, with 7 bases in between. The CDR3 nucleotides read TGTGCCAGCATCGCTATTAGCAATCAGCCCCAGCATTTT. Translation: CASIAISNQPQHF.

This clone was counted only a few times. CDR3 protein: CASSLVAGTGYYGYTF. DNA for the CDR3: TGTGCCAGCAGTCTAGTTGCCGGGACAGGGTACTATGGCTACACCTTC. This chain uses TRBV6-8 with TRBJ1-2; 9 bases align to TRBD1. Trimming at V came to 5 bases and at J to 3 bases, leaving 10 bases not matched to a gene. Germline CDR1 reads MNHGY; CDR2 reads SAAAGT. The CDR3 contains 16 residues.

A few counts support this clone. The chain uses TRBV6-8 and TRBJ1-1; 8 bases align to TRBD1. The germline V gene has CDR1 MNHGY and CDR2 SAAAGT. CDR3 length: 16 amino acids. The V and J ends lost 5 bases and 3 bases, in that order; junction bases with no gene match: 11. For the CDR3, the DNA is TGTGCCAGCAGTCCATGGACAGGGCCGACGTACACTGAAGCTTTCTTT. This sequence encodes CASSPWTGPTYTEAFF.

This clone appeared a few times. The chain has TRBV6-8 and TRBJ1-5; 8 nucleotides agree with TRBD1. V lost 2 bases, J lost 6 bases, and 0 bases stayed unmatched. The CDR3 is 13 residues long. Germline-derived CDR1 and CDR2 are MNHGY and SAAAGT. Here the CDR3 DNA reads TGTGCCAGCAGTTACGGACAGGGTCAGCCCCAGCATTTT. This translates into CASSYGQGQPQHF.

This clone is classed as medium-sized. J is TRBJ2-6 and V is TRBV5-1; D is unclear. V was cut by 4 bases and J by 0 bases, with 5 bases left in between. Germline CDR1 and CDR2: SGHRS and YFSETQ. CDR3 length: 14 residues. The CDR3 nucleotides read TGCGCCAGCAGCGTTAACTCTGGGGCCAACGTCCTGACTTTC. Its translation is CASSVNSGANVLTF.

This sequence joins TRBV11-3 and TRBJ2-1, with 8 bases that match TRBD2. Germline assignment: CDR1 SGHNT and CDR2 YENEEA. Trimming at V came to 3 bases and at J to 1 base, leaving 2 bases not matched to a gene. CDR3 size: 15 residues. The CDR3: CASSLVAGSYNEQFF. CDR3 sequence (DNA): TGTGCCAGCAGCTTGGTAGCGGGGTCCTACAATGAGCAGTTCTTC. The variable domain in full, completed from reference TRBV11-3 and TRBJ2-1, reads EAGVVQSPRYKIIEKKQPVAFWCNPISGHNTLYWYLQNLGQGPELLIRYENEEAVDDSQLPKDRFSAERLKGVDSTLKIQPAELGDSAVYLCASSLVAGSYNEQFFGPGTRLTVL.

This clone was seen more than once but under ten times. The chain uses TRBV11-3 and TRBJ2-3; 7 nucleotides match TRBD2. CDR3 length: 17 amino acids. With 5 bases clipped from V and 2 bases from J, the junction kept 13 bases outside the gene matches. Germline V lookup: CDR1 SGHNT, CDR2 YENEEA. This CDR3 reads CASSRAGRLGLTDTQYF. CDR3 nucleotides: TGTGCCAGCAGCCGAGCGGGGAGACTAGGCCTCACAGATACGCAGTATTTT. Full variable domain (rest looked up from reference TRBV11-3 and TRBJ2-3): EAGVVQSPRYKIIEKKQPVAFWCNPISGHNTLYWYLQNLGQGPELLIRYENEEAVDDSQLPKDRFSAERLKGVDSTLKIQPAELGDSAVYLCASSRAGRLGLTDTQYFGPGTRLTVL.

The chain combines TRBV19 with TRBJ1-2, with no clear D. CDR1 and CDR2 (germline): LNHDA, SQIVND (reference sequence). The ends were cut back, 7 bases at V and 2 bases at J, with 8 bases in the middle. The CDR3 loop spans 12 amino acids. CDR3 residues: CASTGKNYGYTF. The CDR3, as DNA: TGTGCCAGTACCGGGAAGAACTATGGCTACACCTTC.

By sample share, this clone is medium-sized. The chain recombines TRBV11-3 with TRBJ1-5; D gene ambiguous. CDR3 size: 14 residues. The ends were cut back, 4 bases at V and 5 bases at J, with 12 bases in the middle. Germline V gene sequence: CDR1 SGHNT, CDR2 YENEEA. CDR3 DNA sequence: TGTGCCAGCAGCTCGGACGGCGGCTATCAGCCCCAGCATTTT. Translating gives CASSSDGGYQPQHF.

The chain combines TRBV11-3 with TRBJ2-4; 9 bases line up with TRBD1. Germline CDR1 is SGHNT and CDR2 is YENEEA. The CDR3 is made up of 14 amino acids. The V gene end was trimmed by 3 bases and the J gene end by 6 bases; junction bases not matched to a gene: 3. The CDR3 region is CASSFGDRVNIQYF. CDR3 coding DNA: TGTGCCAGCAGCTTTGGGGACAGGGTAAACATTCAGTACTTC.

The CDR3 loop is CSVITETYQPQHF. The CDR3 DNA is TGCAGCGTTATCACAGAGACGTATCAGCCCCAGCATTTT. The rearrangement links TRBV29-1 to TRBJ1-5; D not certain. CDR1 is SQVTM and CDR2 is ANQGSEA in the germline V gene. V lost 5 bases and J 5 bases, leaving 13 bases between the germline ends. The CDR3 runs to 13 residues.

This clone was seen repeatedly, ten times or more. The CDR3, as DNA: TGCGCCAGCAGTTCTCAAAGATGGGAGACCCAGTACTTC. Residues: CASSSQRWETQYF. The chain is built from TRBV23-1 and TRBJ2-5; D is ambiguous. TRBV23-1 is marked as an open reading frame, function uncertain. This CDR3 region has 13 residues. The V and J ends lost 5 bases and 5 bases respectively, with 12 bases between them.

This clone came up once. The V call is TRBV19, the J call TRBJ2-3, with D uncertain. Germline V gene data show CDR1 as LNHDA and CDR2 as SQIVND (reference sequence). The CDR3 loop spans 16 amino acids. Trimming removed 5 bases from V and 2 bases from J, with 17 bases in between. As DNA, the CDR3 is TGTGCCAGTAGTCTACGGGTGGGATCACACACAGATACGCAGTATTTT. This codes for CASSLRVGSHTDTQYF.

This clone was recorded a few times. The V gene is TRBV6-8, the J gene TRBJ1-2, with TRBD1 matching over 9 bases. Trimming removed 2 bases from V and 6 bases from J; junction bases left unmatched: 4. In germline, CDR1 is MNHGY, CDR2 SAAAGT. This CDR3 is built from 14 residues. The CDR3 sequence: CASSYTRTGDGYTF. CDR3 DNA: TGTGCCAGCAGTTACACCAGGACAGGGGATGGCTACACCTTC.

A few counts support this clone. An end of the junction does not agree with germline; a read error may underlie this. The chain joins TRBV6-1 to TRBJ2-7, with 7 bases lining up with TRBD2. Looked up from germline, CDR1 is MNHNS and CDR2 is SASEGT. CDR3 length: 12 amino acids. CDR3 nucleotides: TGTGCCATCAGTGAAGCGGGGACCGAGCAGTACTTC. It encodes CAISEAGTEQYF.